The entry below gives a single TCR beta chain sequence along with its context. The record originates from a study of identical twins. TCRdb processed the 5' RACE reads anew with MiXCR; each CDR3 protein has one entry. Among 1.5 million to 2 million distinct CDR3 sequences listed, about 32% were seen once. Trimming shortened V by 4 bases and J by 1 base, and 7 bases separated the two germline ends. The CDR3 has 13 amino acids. The V gene's germline CDR1 is SGHVS and CDR2 FQNEAQ. The source of this sequence is a newborn girl in good health. The specimen was cord blood. V is TRBV7-8 and J is TRBJ1-1; a weak D match, TRBD1 (5 bases). CDR3 sequence: CASSWTSNTEAFF. For the CDR3, the DNA is TGTGCCAGCAGCTGGACATCGAACACTGAAGCTTTCTTT.